This T cell receptor (beta chain) was profiled in a study of a mutant IDH1 vaccine in newly diagnosed glioma. Study background: Across weeks 1, 3, 5, 7, 11, 15, 19 and 23, patients received a vaccination each time, eight in all. Patients received vaccination from 4-6 weeks after radiotherapy alone, or with temozolomide cycles. Receipt of radiotherapy, temozolomide, or both preceded the study, and most received both.

Details on this clone: Its antigen remains unknown. One junction end does not reproduce the germline sequence, and a read error may be involved.

Time point denoted: week 23, last vaccination. Doses of 300 ug of mutant IDH1 20-mer peptide were given with topical imiquimod. Libraries were prepared by immunoSEQ multiplex PCR; TCRdb keeps only in-frame clonotypes and omits some of them. The data hold under 45,000 clones, with approximately 90% observed a single time. Findings and limits, study-wide: Vaccine-induced immune responses were detected in around 93% of patients.

The CDR3 covers 12 residues. From germline, CDR1 is SGHTA and CDR2 FQGNSA. The source of this sequence is a man aged 50 to 60 with glioma. The sample consisted of PBMCs, taken from a glioma patient whose treatment included an IDH1 peptide vaccine. The chain combines TRBV7-2 with TRBJ1-5, with 7 nucleotides matching TRBD1. CDR3: CASSLGTGTVTF. The CDR3 DNA sequence: TGTGCCAGCAGCTTAGGGACAGGCACCGTGACTTTT.